Listed below are T cell receptor beta chains from one sample, sequenced in a study of OX40 agonist ivuxolimab in advanced cancers. This table comes from immunoSEQ multiplex PCR, and its TCRdb copy is limited to in-frame clones, with some not included. This sample has tens of thousands of clones, with 65% to 80% found just once. Sequencing was performed on CD4+ or CD8+ T cells sorted from blood, taken in a trial of the OX40 agonist ivuxolimab. All receptors come from an adult with an advanced solid tumor such as melanoma, head and neck, liver or kidney cancer. CDR3s include the opening cysteine and the closing phenylalanine or tryptophan. The D gene is left open where the match is weak. Only part of the rows carry a size: once, few, many, or a class if the clone is expanded.

CDR3 protein	CDR3 DNA	V gene	D gene	clone size	J gene
CASSPKTSGVGNEQYF	TGTGCCAGCTCACCGAAGACTAGCGGGGTAGGAAACGAGCAGTACTTC	TRBV18	TRBD2	.	TRBJ2-7
CASSGEGNQPQHF	TGTGCCAGCAGTGGGGAGGGCAATCAGCCCCAGCATTTT	TRBV6-1	.	.	TRBJ1-5
CASSLDWTGLLGPQHF	TGTGCCAGCAGCTTAGATTGGACAGGCCTTTTGGGACCCCAGCATTTT	TRBV7-8	TRBD1	few	TRBJ1-5
CASSTGEGNTIYF	TGTGCCAGCAGCACAGGGGAAGGAAACACCATATATTTT	TRBV7-2	TRBD1	few	TRBJ1-3
CASSIDTGGRGEQYF	TGTGCCAGCAGTATCGACACAGGGGGTCGGGGGGAGCAGTACTTC	TRBV27	TRBD1	.	TRBJ2-7
CASSVRDSEGYTF	TGTGCCAGCAGCGTCCGGGACTCGGAGGGCTACACCTTC	TRBV9	.	few	TRBJ1-2
CASSLQGFSTDTQYF	TGTGCCAGCAGCTTGCAGGGATTCAGCACAGATACGCAGTATTTT	TRBV13	.	.	TRBJ2-3
CASRGQWETGNTIYF	TGTGCCAGCAGGGGACAGTGGGAAACTGGAAACACCATATATTTT	TRBV6-5	TRBD1	.	TRBJ1-3
CASSLGHHYNEQFF	TGCGCCAGCAGCTTAGGACATCACTACAATGAGCAGTTCTTC	TRBV5-1	.	.	TRBJ2-1
CASSFRDRSDQPQHF	TGTGCCAGCAGTTTCCGGGACCGCTCTGACCAGCCCCAGCATTTT	TRBV6-1	.	.	TRBJ1-5
CASSEFGAGGPNTDTQYF	TGCGCCAGCAGTGAGTTTGGAGCGGGGGGTCCGAACACAGATACGCAGTATTTT	TRBV10-1	TRBD2	.	TRBJ2-3
CASSLLSRQETQYF	TGCGCCAGCAGCTTATTATCTCGCCAAGAGACCCAGTACTTC	TRBV5-1	.	.	TRBJ2-5
CTSSLAGTGGEGYTF	TGCACCAGCAGCTTGGCCGGGACAGGGGGCGAAGGCTACACCTTC	TRBV5-1	TRBD1	.	TRBJ1-2
CAITGDRGTYEQYF	TGTGCCATCACTGGGGACAGGGGGACCTACGAGCAGTACTTC	TRBV10-3	TRBD1	.	TRBJ2-7
CASTRTGSINYGYTF	TGTGCCAGCACTCGGACAGGATCAATTAACTATGGCTACACCTTC	TRBV2	TRBD1	.	TRBJ1-2
CASSWTVGSNEQFF	TGCGCCAGCAGCTGGACGGTTGGTAGCAATGAGCAGTTCTTC	TRBV5-1	.	.	TRBJ2-1
CASSYRVRSGAGELFF	TGTGCCAGCAGCTATCGGGTCCGTTCTGGGGCCGGGGAGCTGTTTTTT	TRBV9	.	.	TRBJ2-2
CASLPDRPYEQYF	TGTGCCAGCTTACCGGACAGACCATACGAGCAGTACTTC	TRBV2	.	.	TRBJ2-7
CASSQDRSDTSYNEQFF	TGTGCCAGCAGCCAAGATCGATCGGACACCTCCTACAATGAGCAGTTCTTC	TRBV4-2	.	.	TRBJ2-1
CASSPDGQAYNEQFF	TGTGCCAGCAGCCCAGATGGACAGGCCTACAATGAGCAGTTCTTC	TRBV11-3	TRBD1	.	TRBJ2-1
CASSAGVSTYNEQFF	TGTGCCAGCAGCGCAGGGGTGTCAACCTACAATGAGCAGTTCTTC	TRBV7-9	.	.	TRBJ2-1
CASSLRWDRYTDTQYF	TGTGCCAGCAGCTTACGGTGGGACAGATACACAGATACGCAGTATTTT	TRBV11-2	TRBD1	.	TRBJ2-3
CAWAPSSNEKLFF	TGTGCCTGGGCGCCTTCTTCTAATGAAAAACTGTTTTTT	TRBV30	.	once	TRBJ1-4
CASSTRTAGPYNEQFF	TGTGCCAGCAGCACCCGCACAGCGGGGCCTTACAATGAGCAGTTCTTC	TRBV5-4	TRBD2	.	TRBJ2-1
CASSYPDRVAEAFF	TGTGCCAGCAGTTACCCCGACAGGGTGGCTGAAGCTTTCTTT	TRBV6-5	TRBD1	.	TRBJ1-1
CASSPLEGKNTEAFF	TGTGCCAGCAGCCCCTTGGAGGGGAAGAACACTGAAGCTTTCTTT	TRBV28	.	.	TRBJ1-1
CASRTGNSPLHF	TGTGCCAGCAGGACAGGGAATTCACCCCTCCACTTT	TRBV18	TRBD1	once	TRBJ1-6
CATYPLIRFGGAGNTIYF	TGTGCCACCTACCCACTCATCAGGTTCGGGGGCGCTGGAAACACCATATATTTT	TRBV19	.	.	TRBJ1-3
CASSDSTDTQYF	TGTGCCAGCTCGGATAGCACAGATACGCAGTATTTT	TRBV18	.	.	TRBJ2-3
CASSMRTAAQPQHF	TGTGCCAGTAGTATGAGGACAGCCGCCCAGCCCCAGCATTTT	TRBV19	.	once	TRBJ1-5
CASSPILPGASGETQYF	TGTGCCAGCAGCCCTATTCTCCCGGGCGCATCGGGGGAGACCCAGTACTTC	TRBV11-2	.	.	TRBJ2-5
CSAGGTEAFF	TGCAGTGCAGGGGGGACTGAAGCTTTCTTT	TRBV20-1	.	few	TRBJ1-1
CASRETGIAEAFF	TGTGCCAGCAGAGAAACAGGGATTGCTGAAGCTTTCTTT	TRBV6-5	.	.	TRBJ1-1
CASSLVGSTQETQYF	TGTGCCAGCAGCTTGGTAGGGTCAACTCAAGAGACCCAGTACTTC	TRBV5-4	.	.	TRBJ2-5
CASRTYNSPLHF	TGTGCCAGCCGGACCTATAATTCACCCCTCCACTTT	TRBV2	.	few	TRBJ1-6
CASSLQFFDEQYF	TGCGCCAGCAGCTTGCAGTTCTTCGACGAGCAGTACTTC	TRBV5-1	.	.	TRBJ2-7
CASRRETGELFF	TGTGCCAGCAGACGGGAGACCGGGGAGCTGTTTTTT	TRBV9	.	.	TRBJ2-2
CASRPTGVQPQHF	TGTGCCAGCAGACCGACAGGGGTCCAGCCCCAGCATTTT	TRBV2	TRBD1	.	TRBJ1-5
CASSQVVTGGAGDSYEQYF	TGTGCCAGCAGCCAAGTAGTGACAGGGGGCGCGGGGGACTCCTACGAGCAGTACTTC	TRBV14	TRBD1	.	TRBJ2-7
CASSSGTGFAEQYF	TGTGCCAGCAGCTCTGGGACAGGTTTTGCCGAGCAGTACTTC	TRBV7-2	TRBD1	medium-sized	TRBJ2-7
CASSITGTSSVNEQFF	TGTGCCAGCAGCATAACCGGGACCAGCAGTGTCAATGAGCAGTTCTTC	TRBV21-1	.	.	TRBJ2-1
CSARLEEKLFF	TGCAGTGCTAGATTAGAGGAAAAACTGTTTTTT	TRBV20-1	.	once	TRBJ1-4
CASSWGESPNTEAFF	TGTGCCAGCAGCTGGGGAGAATCCCCGAACACTGAAGCTTTCTTT	TRBV5-7	.	.	TRBJ1-1
CASSSYSNQPQHF	TGTGCCAGCAGCTCGTATAGCAATCAGCCCCAGCATTTT	TRBV7-2	.	few	TRBJ1-5
CSVVPGGKDYGYTF	TGCAGCGTTGTCCCGGGGGGTAAGGACTATGGCTACACCTTC	TRBV29-1	.	.	TRBJ1-2
CASSIAQGQQPQHF	TGTGCCAGCAGTATCGCGCAGGGGCAACAGCCCCAGCATTTT	TRBV27	.	.	TRBJ1-5
CASSLGTANTEAFF	TGTGCCAGCAGCCTAGGGACAGCGAACACTGAAGCTTTCTTT	TRBV5-6	TRBD1	.	TRBJ1-1
CASSSLAGGGADTQYF	TGTGCCAGCAGCTCCTTAGCGGGGGGGGGCGCAGATACGCAGTATTTT	TRBV11-2	TRBD2	.	TRBJ2-3
CAWSVWAPGGNEKLFF	TGTGCCTGGAGTGTATGGGCTCCTGGGGGAAATGAAAAACTGTTTTTT	TRBV30	.	.	TRBJ1-4
CASSTQGKGQPQHF	TGTGCCAGCAGCACACAGGGGAAAGGCCAGCCCCAGCATTTT	TRBV11-2	TRBD1	.	TRBJ1-5
CASRRTGSYEQYF	TGTGCCAGCAGGCGTACAGGCTCCTACGAGCAGTACTTC	TRBV27	.	.	TRBJ2-7